The next 15 T cell receptor beta chains were all read from a single sample in a study of shared clonotypes between healthy human individuals. Repertoires were generated with immunoSEQ multiplex PCR, while TCRdb's copy carries only in-frame clones and drops some. The top ten clones hold roughly 0.57% of a sample with 1 million to 1.3 million clones, around 82% of them seen once. Sequencing input: memory CD4+ T cells from PBMCs. Subset reported: CD45RA-negative fraction. The receptors originated from a man aged 18 to 30 in good health. Some clones in this sample may be carry-over from other donors' samples.

V and J are TRBV7-3 and TRBJ2-5; either TRBD1 or TRBD2 may fit D (6 bases each). The CDR3 covers 15 residues. CDR1 is SGHTA and CDR2 is FQGTGA in the germline V gene. The V end was cut by 2 bases, the J end by 7 bases, with 17 bases between. CDR3 in DNA: TGTGCCAGCAGCTTATTAGGGGGGACGTCTGTGACCCAGTACTTC. Its translation is CASSLLGGTSVTQYF. Variable domain in full (rest from reference TRBV7-3 and TRBJ2-5): GAGVSQTPSNKVTEKGKYVELRCDPISGHTALYWYRQSLGQGPEFLIYFQGTGAADDSGLPNDRFFAVRPEGSVSTLKIQRTERGDSAVYLCASSLLGGTSVTQYFGPGTRLLVL.

The chain uses TRBV11-2 and TRBJ2-5, with 7 bases lining up with TRBD1. The CDR3 is 15 residues long. CDR1 and CDR2 from the germline V gene are SGHAT and FQNNGV. Germline trimming cut 5 bases from V and 2 bases from J; bases unmatched to any gene: 8. CDR3 amino acids: CASSRRTGLQETQYF. The DNA of the CDR3 is TGTGCCAGCAGCCGTAGGACAGGACTTCAAGAGACCCAGTACTTC.

This clone was detected once. The same CDR3 can be traced to other DNA sequences in this sample. The rearrangement uses TRBV7-9 and TRBJ1-1; TRBD1 is a possible D gene (5 bases). The CDR3 is 11 residues long. V was trimmed by 3 bases and J by 9 bases, leaving 8 bases between them. The germline CDR1 and CDR2 sequences are SEHNR and FQNEAQ (reference sequence). The CDR3 here is CASSFTGKAFF. Here the CDR3 DNA reads TGTGCCAGCAGCTTCACAGGAAAAGCTTTCTTT.

This rearrangement joins TRBV6-6 to TRBJ1-1, with a possible D match to TRBD1 (5 bases). Per germline, CDR1 MNHNY and CDR2 SVGAGI (reference sequence). The V gene lost 7 bases and the J gene lost 5 bases, with 17 bases spanning the gap. This CDR3 spans 14 amino acids. The CDR3 sequence: CASTPPGGGTEAFF. In nucleotides, the CDR3 is TGTGCCAGCACCCCCCCTGGGGGTGGAACTGAAGCTTTCTTT.

J is TRBJ2-3 and V is TRBV5-1, with TRBD1 identical over 7 bases. V trimming: 4 bases; J trimming: 4 bases; junction bases outside the gene matches: 9. The CDR3 covers 15 residues. In germline, CDR1 is SGHRS, CDR2 YFSETQ. CDR3 bases: TGCGCCAGCAGCCCGACAGGGTTGGTATCAGATACGCAGTATTTT. This encodes CASSPTGLVSDTQYF.

The chain couples TRBV7-2 to TRBJ1-5, with no clear D. This CDR3 contains 14 residues. Germline V gene lookup returns CDR1 SGHTA and CDR2 FQGNSA. Trimming took 1 base from V and 6 from J, leaving 10 bases between them. The CDR3 is CASSLGSTGQPQHF. The CDR3 DNA sequence: TGTGCCAGCAGCTTAGGGTCAACGGGTCAGCCCCAGCATTTT.

The rearrangement uses TRBV20-1 and TRBJ1-2; tentative D call: TRBD1 (5 bases). There are 11 residues in the CDR3. V was trimmed by 8 bases and J by 6 bases, leaving 13 bases between them. Per germline, CDR1 DFQATT and CDR2 SNEGSKA (reference sequence). The DNA for the CDR3 is TGCAGTCCAGAGAGGGGAGATGGCTACACCTTC. Amino acids: CSPERGDGYTF.

Concerning this clone: It is likely a read error, because the conserved phenylalanine at the end of the CDR3 is missing. The chain links TRBV27 to TRBJ2-7; D ambiguous. V lost 8 bases to trimming and J lost 3 bases, with 17 bases between them. Germline V CDR1 and CDR2: MNHEY, SMNVEV (reference sequence). This CDR3 is built from 14 residues. The CDR3 DNA reads TGTGCCAGCGCTTCGACAAGAGTGGTCTACGAGCAGTACTCC. As protein: CASASTRVVYEQYS.

The rearrangement joins TRBV29-1 to TRBJ2-3; a possible D gene is TRBD1 (6 bases). Trimming pared 4 bases from V and 2 bases from J, leaving 13 bases between. In germline, CDR1 is SQVTM, CDR2 ANQGSEA. There are 14 residues in the CDR3. The CDR3 sequence is CSVVAGVTTDTQYF. The CDR3 bases are TGCAGCGTTGTGGCAGGGGTAACCACAGATACGCAGTATTTT.

CDR3 in DNA: TGTGCCAGCAGTACAGGGACAACGTCGGACACCTTC. It is translated as CASSTGTTSDTF. V and J are TRBV6-6 and TRBJ1-2; maybe TRBD1 (6 bases). Per germline, CDR1 MNHNY and CDR2 SVGAGI (reference sequence). V lost 5 bases and J lost 12, with 16 bases in between. The CDR3 has 12 amino acids.

This chain joins TRBV7-8 and TRBJ1-6; D ambiguous. The CDR3 runs 13 residues. Germline assignment: CDR1 SGHVS and CDR2 FQNEAQ. With 4 bases removed from V and 10 bases from J, the gap between germline ends came to 11 bases. CDR3 protein: CASSSSPGSPLHF. The DNA of the CDR3 is TGTGCCAGCAGCTCTAGCCCCGGATCACCCCTCCACTTT.

In this sample, this clone turned up many times. The genes are TRBV6-5 and TRBJ2-5; D is perhaps TRBD1 (6 bases). The CDR3 extends over 14 amino acids. Trimming stripped 0 bases from V and 4 bases from J, with 9 bases between. Germline V gene sequence: CDR1 MNHEY, CDR2 SVGAGI. The DNA of the CDR3 is TGTGCCAGCAGTTACTCCTGGACAGTAGAGACCCAGTACTTC. It translates to CASSYSWTVETQYF.

The chain couples TRBV7-8 to TRBJ1-5, with D tentatively TRBD1 (6 bases). The germline CDR1 and CDR2 sequences are SGHVS and FQNEAQ. Deletions cut 3 bases from V and 9 bases from J, with 12 bases between. This CDR3 is 13 amino acids long. CDR3 bases: TGTGCCAGCAGCTTGGGGGCCCCGTGGCCCCAGCATTTT. Amino acids: CASSLGAPWPQHF.

This chain connects TRBV28 to TRBJ2-6, with 9 bases that match TRBD1. J gave up 4 bases and V 2 bases, and 6 bases lay outside the gene matches. Germline CDR1 MDHEN, CDR2 SYDVKM. The CDR3 has 17 residues. Here the CDR3 reads CASSLPQGAHGANVLTF. CDR3 sequence (DNA): TGTGCCAGCAGTTTACCACAGGGGGCGCACGGGGCCAACGTCCTGACTTTC.

The rearrangement uses TRBV29-1 and TRBJ2-7, with 7 bases identical to TRBD2. The CDR3 length is 15 residues. The germline V gene encodes CDR1 SQVTM and CDR2 ANQGSEA. Trimming cost V 5 bases and J 1 base; bases outside gene matches: 11. CDR3 in amino acids: CSVFTGLVGSYEQYF. CDR3 bases: TGCAGCGTTTTTACAGGACTAGTAGGTTCCTACGAGCAGTACTTC.